These 11 T cell receptor beta chains came from one sample sequenced in a study of control samples from healthy donors and cancer patients. Clones were sequenced by immunoSEQ multiplex PCR, and TCRdb holds only the in-frame ones, with some missing. The table has fewer than 70,000 clones, less than 95% seen once; the top ten hold 4%. The sequenced material came from blood. The source is a man aged 25-40 years in good health.

The gene calls are TRBV28 and TRBJ2-7; possibly TRBD2 for D (7 bases). The CDR3 totals 15 residues. V was clipped by 7 bases and J by 6 bases, with 22 bases between them. Germline values: CDR1 MDHEN, CDR2 SYDVKM. The CDR3 DNA sequence: TGTGCCAGCACCCCGGAGGGGGGGCCGCGTCTCGAGCAGTACTTC. Amino acids: CASTPEGGPRLEQYF.

The rearrangement links TRBV3-1 (or the pseudogene TRBV3-2) to TRBJ1-1; D is possibly TRBD1 (6 bases). CDR1 is LGHDT and CDR2 is YNNKEL in the germline V gene (reference sequence). The CDR3 length is 15 residues. V lost 5 bases, J lost 3 bases, and 16 bases lay in between. CDR3 protein: CASSGRVQGYTEAFF. The DNA of the CDR3 is TGTGCCAGCAGCGGACGGGTCCAGGGGTACACTGAAGCTTTCTTT.

This chain links TRBV28 with TRBJ2-1; 14 nucleotides align to TRBD2. The CDR3 is made up of 16 amino acids. V gave up 8 bases and J gave up 8 bases; unmatched junction bases: 11. Germline-derived CDR1 and CDR2 are MDHEN and SYDVKM. This CDR3 reads CASGLAGGHRGDEQFF. CDR3 DNA: TGTGCCAGCGGACTAGCGGGAGGACATCGGGGGGATGAGCAGTTCTTC.

This clone has just one count. The rearrangement uses TRBV7-8 and TRBJ2-1; 12 bases agree with TRBD2. Germline CDR1 reads SGHVS; CDR2 reads FQNEAQ. This CDR3 spans 17 amino acids. J lost 8 bases, V lost 1 base, and 9 bases had no gene match. The CDR3 loop is CASSLGGLAGGPYEQFF. CDR3 DNA: TGTGCCAGCAGCTTAGGGGGCCTAGCGGGAGGGCCCTATGAGCAGTTCTTC.

The chain combines TRBV6-4 with TRBJ1-2; maybe TRBD1 (5 bases). Germline V gene sequence: CDR1 MRHNA, CDR2 SNTAGT. The CDR3 spans 13 residues. With 6 bases removed from V and 4 bases from J, the gap between germline ends came to 12 bases. The CDR3 coding sequence is TGTGCCAGCAGCCCAACCGGGACCTATGGCTACACCTTC. This encodes CASSPTGTYGYTF.

The chain has TRBV4-1 and TRBJ2-7, with 7 bases fitting TRBD2. The trim removed 0 bases at V and 3 bases at J, leaving 5 bases unmatched. CDR3 length equals 15 residues. From germline, CDR1 is MGHRA and CDR2 YSYEKL. CDR3 amino acids: CASSQDRGVLYEQYF. The CDR3 region has the DNA TGCGCCAGCAGCCAAGATCGGGGGGTTCTCTACGAGCAGTACTTC.

The chain has TRBV6-2 or TRBV6-3 and TRBJ1-2, with 7 bases matching TRBD1. Trimming removed 4 bases from V and 4 bases from J; junction bases left unmatched: 18. Germline CDR1 reads MNHEY; CDR2 reads SVGEGT. CDR3 length equals 18 residues. The CDR3 nucleotides read TGTGCCAGCAGTTTTCCTAAACTCCCGGGACAGATTACCTATGGCTACACCTTC. Amino acid sequence: CASSFPKLPGQITYGYTF.

A single count supports this clone. The rearrangement uses TRBV5-1 and TRBJ1-3, with a tentative D call TRBD1 (5 bases). Trimming cost V 1 base and J 4 bases, with 9 bases left between them. CDR3 length: 14 amino acids. Per germline, CDR1 SGHRS and CDR2 YFSETQ. This chain's CDR3 is CASSLSGVGNTIYF. CDR3 sequence (DNA): TGCGCCAGCAGCTTGTCGGGGGTCGGAAACACCATATATTTT. The variable domain in full, completed from reference TRBV5-1 and TRBJ1-3, reads KAGVTQTPRYLIKTRGQQVTLSCSPISGHRSVSWYQQTPGQGLQFLFEYFSETQRNKGNFPGRFSGRQFSNSRSEMNVSTLELGDSALYLCASSLSGVGNTIYFGEGSWLTVV.

A word on this clone: This specimen includes other DNA sequences encoding the same CDR3. The chain has TRBV5-1 and TRBJ1-5; a weak D match, TRBD1 (6 bases). The CDR3 length is 14 residues. Germline V gives CDR1 SGHRS, CDR2 YFSETQ. Trimming left V 1 base short and J 7 bases short, with 12 bases between. The CDR3 DNA reads TGCGCCAGCAGCTTGAGCCAGGGGTCCCAGCCCCAGCATTTT. Its protein product is CASSLSQGSQPQHF.

The V call is TRBV18, the J call TRBJ2-3; unclear D gene. V was clipped by 0 bases and J by 2 bases, with 9 bases between them. The CDR3 totals 15 residues. The germline V gene encodes CDR1 KGHSH and CDR2 LQKENI. CDR3 in amino acids: CASSPPPGYTDTQYF. DNA of the CDR3: TGTGCCAGCTCACCACCCCCAGGTTACACAGATACGCAGTATTTT.

This sequence joins TRBV30 and TRBJ1-1, with a weak D call TRBD1 (6 bases). Looked up from germline, CDR1 is GTSNPN and CDR2 is SVGIG (reference sequence). Trimming took 3 bases from V and 1 from J, leaving 6 bases between them. The CDR3 runs 12 residues. CDR3 sequence (DNA): TGTGCCTGGAGAGGGGGGAACACTGAAGCTTTCTTT. Protein product: CAWRGGNTEAFF.